Listed here are 28 T cell receptor beta chains from one sample, sequenced in a study of cytomegalovirus exposure and HLA in healthy donors. The PCR was carried out with 60 Vbeta primers and 13 Jbeta primers. Sequencing was performed with immunoSEQ multiplex PCR; in TCRdb, only in-frame clones are kept and a portion is missing. This repertoire shows 95,000 to 150,000 clones, around 80% found once; its top ten account for about 1.2%. Sequenced sample: PBMCs. These receptor sequences come from a female donor in good health and CMV-seronegative.

The chain combines TRBV6-1 with TRBJ1-1, with D hard to call. Deletions cut 1 base from V and 2 bases from J, with 14 bases between. This CDR3 comprises 16 residues. The germline V gene encodes CDR1 MNHNS and CDR2 SASEGT. CDR3: CASSEVRVPGNTEAFF. CDR3 nucleotide sequence: TGTGCCAGCAGTGAAGTTCGGGTACCGGGAAACACTGAAGCTTTCTTT.

V usage is TRBV29-1 and J usage is TRBJ1-2; weak D call: TRBD1 (5 bases). The germline V gene encodes CDR1 SQVTM and CDR2 ANQGSEA. This CDR3 is 10 amino acids long. The CDR3 DNA sequence: TGCAGTGACGACAGCCATGGCTACACCTTC. Amino acids: CSDDSHGYTF.

This chain uses TRBV18 with TRBJ2-7; 13 bases match TRBD2. J lost 5 bases, V lost 6 bases, and 4 bases had no gene match. The germline V gene has CDR1 KGHSH and CDR2 LQKENI. CDR3 length: 14 amino acids. CDR3 region: CASSLGLAGDEQYF. The CDR3 coding sequence is TGTGCCAGCTCTCTCGGACTAGCGGGAGACGAGCAGTACTTC.

The chain links TRBV23-1 to TRBJ2-1, with TRBD1 as a possible D gene (6 bases). TRBV23-1 is known as an ORF, though its function is uncertain. Trimming took 2 bases from V and 6 from J, leaving 17 bases between them. The CDR3 contains 16 residues. The CDR3 sequence: CASSQQGQLICNEQFF. The CDR3 DNA follows: TGCGCCAGCAGTCAACAAGGACAGTTAATCTGCAATGAGCAGTTCTTC.

CDR3 loop: CASSRTRETQYF. Here the CDR3 DNA reads TGTGCCAGCAGCCGGACACGAGAGACCCAGTACTTC. This chain joins TRBV7-2 and TRBJ2-5, with D possibly matching TRBD1 (5 bases). V lost 5 bases and J 4 bases, leaving 8 bases between the germline ends. The CDR3 consists of 12 residues. Germline CDR1 is SGHTA and CDR2 is FQGNSA.

The V and J genes are TRBV7-2 and TRBJ2-7; 10 bases fit TRBD2. There are 15 residues in the CDR3. V dropped 5 bases and J dropped 3; count of bases not matched to a gene: 7. Germline-derived CDR1 and CDR2 are SGHTA and FQGNSA. CDR3 amino acids: CASSLEGLAFYEQYF. The CDR3 DNA sequence: TGTGCCAGCAGCCTCGAGGGACTAGCGTTCTACGAGCAGTACTTC. The whole variable domain, filled in from reference TRBV7-2 and TRBJ2-7, reads GAGVSQSPSNKVTEKGKDVELRCDPISGHTALYWYRQSLGQGLEFLIYFQGNSAPDKSGLPSDRFSAERTGGSVSTLTIQRTQQEDSAVYLCASSLEGLAFYEQYFGPGTRLTVT.

The chain has TRBV28 and TRBJ2-1; TRBD2 matches 9 bases. This CDR3 comprises 16 residues. The germline V gene encodes CDR1 MDHEN and CDR2 SYDVKM. V lost 4 bases to trimming and J lost 10 bases; unmatched junction nucleotides: 14. The CDR3 DNA is TGTGCCAGCAGTTCACCGGGACTAGCTGGTCTCAGGGAGCAGTTCTTC. It translates to CASSSPGLAGLREQFF.

V gene TRBV4-1 combines with J gene TRBJ2-7; D ambiguous. This CDR3 is 14 amino acids long. CDR1 is MGHRA and CDR2 is YSYEKL in the germline V gene. Trimming pared 1 base from V and 0 bases from J, leaving 7 bases between. In DNA form, the CDR3 reads TGCGCCAGCAGCCAAGTCTATCGCTCCTACGAGCAGTACTTC. It is translated as CASSQVYRSYEQYF.

This clone occurred a few times. The chain combines TRBV19 with TRBJ2-2; 9 bases are shared with TRBD1. Germline V CDR1 and CDR2: LNHDA, SQIVND (reference sequence). V gave up 6 bases and J gave up 5 bases; unmatched junction bases: 13. The CDR3 length is 17 residues. Here the CDR3 reads CASSRPQGARGTGELFF. The CDR3 DNA is TGTGCCAGTAGCCGTCCACAGGGGGCACGAGGAACCGGGGAGCTGTTTTTT.

This clone turned up a few times. The V and J genes are TRBV7-9 and TRBJ2-5, with TRBD1 matching 9 bases. The J segment lost 2 bases and the V segment lost 8 bases, leaving 9 bases of the junction unmatched. The germline CDR1 and CDR2 sequences are SEHNR and FQNEAQ (reference sequence). The CDR3 is made up of 15 amino acids. The chain's CDR3 is CASDLGQGPQETQYF. The DNA of the CDR3 is TGTGCCAGCGACCTCGGACAGGGGCCTCAAGAGACCCAGTACTTC.

The chain recombines TRBV27 with TRBJ2-3; D gene uncertain. Germline-derived CDR1 and CDR2 are MNHEY and SMNVEV (reference sequence). The V gene lost 3 bases and the J gene lost 1 base, with 5 bases spanning the gap. The CDR3 spans 13 residues. The CDR3 region is CASSFGRTDTQYF. The DNA of the CDR3 is TGTGCCAGCAGTTTCGGTCGCACAGATACGCAGTATTTT.

A single count supports this clone. This chain links TRBV7-9 with TRBJ2-1; possible D gene TRBD2, 6 bases. V was shortened by 6 bases and J by 5 bases, with 20 bases between the two germline ends. This CDR3 has 16 amino acids. Germline-derived CDR1 and CDR2 are SEHNR and FQNEAQ (reference sequence). The DNA of the CDR3 is TGTGCCAGCAGGGAGAGTGGGGGACTGGAGGACAATGAGCAGTTCTTC. This codes for CASRESGGLEDNEQFF.

The rearrangement links TRBV13 to TRBJ2-2; a weak D match, TRBD2 (5 bases). From germline, CDR1 is PRHDT and CDR2 FYEKMQ (reference sequence). The V end was cut by 4 bases, the J end by 0 bases, with 15 bases between. This CDR3 is built from 17 residues. The CDR3 region is CASSSLGRGSNTGELFF. The CDR3 coding sequence is TGTGCCAGCAGCTCCCTAGGACGGGGATCGAACACCGGGGAGCTGTTTTTT.

The chain carries TRBV9 and TRBJ2-3, with TRBD2 matching over 8 bases. CDR1 SGDLS and CDR2 YYNGEE come from the germline V gene. V shed 2 bases, J shed 1 base, and the junction held 9 bases outside the gene matches. The CDR3 consists of 17 residues. The chain's CDR3 is CASSVAPGRGGTDTQYF. The CDR3 bases are TGTGCCAGCAGCGTGGCCCCCGGGCGGGGGGGCACAGATACGCAGTATTTT. Full variable domain (rest looked up from reference TRBV9 and TRBJ2-3): DSGVTQTPKHLITATGQRVTLRCSPRSGDLSVYWYQQSLDQGLQFLIQYYNGEERAKGNILERFSAQQFPDLHSELNLSSLELGDSALYFCASSVAPGRGGTDTQYFGPGTRLTVL.

The V and J genes are TRBV21-1 and TRBJ2-7; the table names TRBD1, a call not compared with the DNA. TRBV21-1 is recorded as a pseudogene. The CDR3 covers 16 residues. This chain's CDR3 is CASSNHPRTESYEQYF. DNA for the CDR3: TGTGCCAGCAGCAATCACCCGCGGACAGAGAGCTACGAGCAGTACTTC.

The chain combines TRBV19 with TRBJ1-4; a possible D gene is TRBD1 (6 bases). The germline V gene encodes CDR1 LNHDA and CDR2 SQIVND (reference sequence). The CDR3 sequence is 14 residues long. The V gene lost 10 bases and the J gene lost 5 bases, with 17 bases spanning the gap. The CDR3 spells CATAIQGHNEKLFF. DNA of the CDR3: TGTGCCACCGCTATACAGGGACACAATGAAAAACTGTTTTTT.

This clone was seen only a few times. The gene calls are TRBV2 and TRBJ2-7; 10 bases line up with TRBD1. Germline lookup yields CDR1 SNHLY and CDR2 FYNNEI. With V trimmed by 3 bases and J by 3 bases, 20 bases remained unmatched. The CDR3 is 20 amino acids. The CDR3 protein is CASSDAAFGTGVGSLYEQYF. The DNA of the CDR3 is TGTGCCAGCAGTGACGCGGCGTTCGGGACAGGGGTGGGATCCCTCTACGAGCAGTACTTC.

In this sample, this clone turned up a few times. This chain links TRBV12-2 with TRBJ1-1; the table names TRBD1, a call not compared with the DNA. TRBV12-2 is a pseudogene locus. This CDR3 spans 15 amino acids. CDR3 nucleotide sequence: TGTGCAAGTCGCCCGCCGGGGACAGGGAACACTGAAGCTTTCTTT. Translation: CASRPPGTGNTEAFF.

In this sample, this clone turned up once. The V gene is TRBV18, the J gene TRBJ2-3; 7 bases are shared with TRBD1. Per germline, CDR1 KGHSH and CDR2 LQKENI. The length of the CDR3 is 15 residues. V shed 6 bases, J shed 2 bases, and the junction held 8 bases outside the gene matches. This CDR3 reads CASSPVKGATDTQYF. CDR3 DNA: TGTGCCAGCTCCCCTGTGAAGGGGGCCACAGATACGCAGTATTTT.

The rearrangement links TRBV6-1 to TRBJ1-2, with D perhaps matching TRBD1 (6 bases). Trimming removed 7 bases at V and 8 bases at J, with 23 bases between. The CDR3 is 15 amino acids. From germline, CDR1 is MNHNS and CDR2 SASEGT. CDR3 nucleotide sequence: TGTGCCAGCACCTCCAGGGCGGGCGGCCAGGGGGGCTACACCTTC. This translates into CASTSRAGGQGGYTF.

The chain joins TRBV10-3 to TRBJ1-2; 7 nucleotides match TRBD1. V dropped 3 bases and J dropped 4; count of bases not matched to a gene: 5. The CDR3 loop spans 14 amino acids. Germline-derived CDR1 and CDR2 are ENHRY and SYGVKD. The CDR3 coding sequence is TGTGCCATCAGTGATACAGGGGTTGGCTATGGCTACACCTTC. Amino acids: CAISDTGVGYGYTF.

CDR3 protein: CASSEGPSGSYEQYF. The CDR3 nucleotides are TGTGCCAGCAGTGAAGGCCCTAGCGGCTCCTACGAGCAGTACTTC. This chain links TRBV2 with TRBJ2-7, with TRBD2 matching over 7 bases. The CDR3 is made up of 15 amino acids. CDR1 and CDR2 (germline): SNHLY, FYNNEI. V shed 1 base and J 0 bases; nucleotides not matched to a gene: 3.

The rearrangement uses TRBV18 and TRBJ2-3; 8 positions match TRBD1. CDR1 is KGHSH, CDR2 LQKENI, per germline. Trimming took 3 bases from V and 6 from J; bases not matched to a gene: 2. The CDR3 has 13 residues. CDR3 amino acids: CASSPRQGDTQYF. The CDR3 DNA reads as TGTGCCAGCTCACCTCGACAGGGGGATACGCAGTATTTT.

In the case of this clone: Mismatch with germline at one junction end may stem from a read error. The chain recombines TRBV7-9 with TRBJ2-1, with TRBD2 as a possible D gene (5 bases). Germline CDR1 SEHNR, CDR2 FQNEAQ (reference sequence). The CDR3 totals 14 residues. The CDR3 spells CSSSYTGTYNEQFF. DNA for the CDR3: TGTTCCAGCAGCTACACCGGGACCTACAATGAGCAGTTCTTC.

This clone was seen only once. The rearrangement links TRBV9 to TRBJ2-3, with 7 positions matching TRBD2. The CDR3 has 14 residues. The ends lost 2 bases at V and 4 bases at J; junction bases unmatched: 4. The germline V gene encodes CDR1 SGDLS and CDR2 YYNGEE. CDR3 region: CASSVRGEADTQYF. CDR3 sequence (DNA): TGTGCCAGCAGCGTCCGGGGGGAAGCAGATACGCAGTATTTT.

J is TRBJ2-1 and V is TRBV7-2; D unclear. V gave up 2 bases and J gave up 4 bases, with 3 bases separating them. The CDR3 consists of 12 residues. CDR1 is SGHTA, CDR2 FQGNSA, per germline. The DNA for the CDR3 is TGTGCCAGCAGCTTACGTTACAATGAGCAGTTCTTC. This encodes CASSLRYNEQFF.

A single count supports this clone. The rearrangement joins TRBV10-1 to TRBJ2-5; no clear D gene. Germline CDR1 reads WNHNN; CDR2 reads SYGVQD (reference sequence). This CDR3 is built from 14 residues. V lost 0 bases and J 1 base, leaving 6 bases between the germline ends. The DNA of the CDR3 is TGCGCCAGCAGTGAGTCGCACAGCCAAGAGACCCAGTACTTC. This gives the protein CASSESHSQETQYF.

This chain links TRBV10-2 with TRBJ2-6, with D perhaps matching TRBD1 (7 bases). CDR1 and CDR2 from the germline V gene are WSHSY and SAAADI. V was pared by 6 bases and J by 0 bases, with 9 bases between. The CDR3 has 15 amino acids. The CDR3 bases are TGCGCCAGCAGCCAGGGGGGCTCTGGGGCCAACGTCCTGACTTTC. It specifies CASSQGGSGANVLTF.